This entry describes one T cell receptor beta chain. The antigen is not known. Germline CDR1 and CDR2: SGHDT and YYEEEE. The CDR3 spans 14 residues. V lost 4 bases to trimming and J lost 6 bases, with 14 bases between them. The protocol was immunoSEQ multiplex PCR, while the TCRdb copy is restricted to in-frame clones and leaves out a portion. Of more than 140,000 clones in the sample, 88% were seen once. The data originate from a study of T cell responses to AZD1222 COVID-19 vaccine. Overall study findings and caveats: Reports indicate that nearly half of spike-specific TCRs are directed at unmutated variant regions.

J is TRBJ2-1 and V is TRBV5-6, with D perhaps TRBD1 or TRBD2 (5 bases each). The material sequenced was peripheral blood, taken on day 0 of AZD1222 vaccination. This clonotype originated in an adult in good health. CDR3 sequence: CASSPVGTLNEQFF. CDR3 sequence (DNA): TGTGCCAGCAGCCCGGTCGGGACCCTCAATGAGCAGTTCTTC. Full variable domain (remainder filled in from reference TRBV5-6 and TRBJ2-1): DAGVTQSPTHLIKTRGQQVTLRCSPKSGHDTVSWYQQALGQGPQFIFQYYEEEERQRGNFPDRFSGHQFPNYSSELNVNALLLGDSALYLCASSPVGTLNEQFFGPGTRLTVL.